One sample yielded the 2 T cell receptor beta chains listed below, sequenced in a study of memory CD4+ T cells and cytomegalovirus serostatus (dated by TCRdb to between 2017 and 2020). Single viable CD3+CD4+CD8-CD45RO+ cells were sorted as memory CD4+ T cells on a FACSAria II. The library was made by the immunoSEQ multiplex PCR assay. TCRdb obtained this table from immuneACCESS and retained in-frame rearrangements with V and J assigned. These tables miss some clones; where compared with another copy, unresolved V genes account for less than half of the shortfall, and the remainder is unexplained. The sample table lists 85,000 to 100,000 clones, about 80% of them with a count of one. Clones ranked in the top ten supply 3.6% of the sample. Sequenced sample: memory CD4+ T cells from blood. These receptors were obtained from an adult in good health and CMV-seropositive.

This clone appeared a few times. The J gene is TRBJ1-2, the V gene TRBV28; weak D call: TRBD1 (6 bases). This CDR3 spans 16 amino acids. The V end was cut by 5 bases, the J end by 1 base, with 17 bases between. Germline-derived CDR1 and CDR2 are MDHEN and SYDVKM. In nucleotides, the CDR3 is TGTGCCAGCAGTGCCTCTACAGGGTCCAATAACTATGGCTACACCTTC. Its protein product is CASSASTGSNNYGYTF.

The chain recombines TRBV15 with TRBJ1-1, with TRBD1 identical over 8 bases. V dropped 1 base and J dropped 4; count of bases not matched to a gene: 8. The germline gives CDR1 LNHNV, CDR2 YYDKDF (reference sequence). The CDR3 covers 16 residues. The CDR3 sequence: CATSRVGRTGGTEAFF. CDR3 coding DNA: TGTGCCACCAGCAGAGTGGGGCGTACAGGGGGCACTGAAGCTTTCTTT.